Shown below are 9 T cell receptor beta chains from a single sample sequenced in a study of identical twins (dated by TCRdb to the mid-2010s). Library construction relied on 5' RACE. TCRdb lists the instrument as Illumina HiSeq 2000. The public reads were reprocessed in TCRdb via fastp at Q25 and MiXCR, keeping in-frame beta chains. Rows merge per CDR3 protein into single entries with the most common DNA and genes. Within this sample are some 260,000 distinct CDR3 sequences, with around an eighth of them counted one time only. The ten largest clonotypes hold under 9.5% of the sample. Sequencing used memory (CD45RO+) T cells sorted from blood. The sample's cell subset or site label, in plain terms: CD45RO+ enriched T cells. The receptors shown here come from a woman under 30 in good health.

This clonotype has only one observation. Relative to the germline gene, one junction end is altered; a read error may explain this. This chain joins TRBV12-3 or TRBV12-4 and TRBJ1-2, with D possibly being TRBD1 (6 bases). There are 14 residues in the CDR3. The CDR3 region is CASSPPRGPYGYTF. The CDR3 nucleotides read TGTGCCAGCAGCCCACCTCGGGGGCCCTATGGCTATACCTTC.

V gene TRBV5-6 combines with J gene TRBJ2-7; the D is unclear. Looked up from germline, CDR1 is SGHDT and CDR2 is YYEEEE. The V and J ends lost 0 bases and 0 bases respectively, with 13 bases between them. The CDR3 consists of 16 residues. The CDR3 nucleotides are TGTGCCAGCAGCTTGGCCGGCGCGCTACCCTCCTACGAGCAGTACTTC. Translated: CASSLAGALPSYEQYF.

This clonotype has only a few counts. The rearrangement links TRBV9 to TRBJ1-3; D uncertain. The CDR3 extends over 16 amino acids. Germline V gives CDR1 SGDLS, CDR2 YYNGEE. Deletions cut 2 bases from V and 0 bases from J, with 12 bases between. CDR3 sequence (DNA): TGTGCCAGCAGCGTCTACGTCGGAGCCTCTGGAAACACCATATATTTT. Translation gives CASSVYVGASGNTIYF.

The chain has TRBV6-6 and TRBJ2-3; TRBD1 agrees at 9 bases. The germline V gene encodes CDR1 MNHNY and CDR2 SVGAGI (reference sequence). The CDR3 runs to 13 residues. Trimming at V came to 8 bases and at J to 1 base, leaving 1 base not matched to a gene. For the CDR3, the DNA is TGTGCCAGCGGGGACAGGGGCACAGATACGCAGTATTTT. It encodes CASGDRGTDTQYF.

In its sample, this clonotype was seen many times. J is TRBJ2-5 and V is TRBV3-1; tentative D call: TRBD1 (5 bases). Germline CDR1 LGHDT, CDR2 YNNKEL (reference sequence). The CDR3 loop spans 13 amino acids. V gave up 3 bases and J gave up 5 bases, with 10 bases separating them. The CDR3 DNA reads TGTGCCAGCAGCCAGGGGCCCCAGGAGACCCAGTACTTC. It translates to CASSQGPQETQYF.

The table lists this clonotype with many counts. The rearrangement uses TRBV6-2 or TRBV6-3 and TRBJ2-6, with D unresolved. Per germline, CDR1 MNHEY and CDR2 SVGEGT. V was shortened by 8 bases and J by 4 bases, with 15 bases between the two germline ends. This CDR3 comprises 15 residues. In nucleotides, the CDR3 is TGTGCCAGCTTACCCCGGACGTCCGGGGCCAACGTCCTGACTTTC. It specifies CASLPRTSGANVLTF.

This clonotype came up a few times. The rearrangement joins TRBV6-5 to TRBJ1-2, with D unresolved. The CDR3 contains 13 residues. The germline CDR1 and CDR2 sequences are MNHEY and SVGAGI. CDR3 nucleotides: TGTGGAGCTGGGCAGCCAGCTAACTATGGCTACACCTTC. Translation: CGAGQPANYGYTF.

The rearrangement joins TRBV14 to TRBJ1-1; the D gene is possibly TRBD1 (5 bases). Germline CDR1 reads SGHDN; CDR2 reads FVKESK. This CDR3 has 18 residues. V was cut by 0 bases and J by 4 bases, with 21 bases left in between. CDR3 loop: CASSQDPGDYWGITEAFF. The CDR3 nucleotides read TGTGCCAGCAGCCAAGACCCGGGGGACTACTGGGGTATCACTGAAGCTTTCTTT.

This clonotype occurred a few times. CDR3 DNA: TGTGCCAGCAATCAGAGCGGGAGAAAACCCGGGGAGCTGTTTTTT. It translates to CASNQSGRKPGELFF. The rearrangement uses TRBV27 and TRBJ2-2; the match to TRBD2 covers 8 bases. The CDR3 spans 15 residues. CDR1 and CDR2 (germline): MNHEY, SMNVEV (reference sequence). Trimming removed 7 bases from V and 6 bases from J; junction bases left unmatched: 10.